This TCR beta chain came from a study of blood T cell repertoires in COVID-19. Study details: The origin of the acute and convalescent COVID-19 samples was the United States, Italy and Spain.

In the study's own analysis: Scientists estimated how many nucleated cells there were by amplifying reference gene primers. Sequencing used immunoSEQ multiplex PCR; TCRdb keeps in-frame clones, though not all of them. That table furnishes V, J and clone size, whereas the DNA furnished D and trimming. The repertoire has nearly 250,000 clones, roughly 79% of them found once; the top ten carry around 1.9%. The receptor was isolated from an elderly woman with acute or convalescent COVID-19. Material for sequencing was peripheral blood.

DNA for the CDR3: TGTGCCAGCAGCTTAGCAAGCGGGAGCGCCTATAATTCACCCCTCCACTTT. Amino acid sequence: CASSLASGSAYNSPLHF. J is TRBJ1-6 and V is TRBV7-9; no firm D call. This CDR3 is built from 17 residues. Germline lookup yields CDR1 SEHNR and CDR2 FQNEAQ (reference sequence). Trimming took off 0 bases at V and 2 bases at J, with 11 bases between the two ends.